These T cell receptor beta chains were read from a single sample in a study of spatial heterogeneity in lung cancer. TCRdb re-analysed the 5' RACE reads in MiXCR, keeping a single row per CDR3 protein. Here the sample spans 40,000 to 50,000 distinct CDR3 sequences, 6.5% to 8% being singletons. The sequencing used PBMCs, collected at surgery. The receptors were gathered from a female donor with early-stage non-small cell lung cancer. Each CDR3 is given with its conserved first and last residue. The order of the fields is D gene, V gene, J gene, clone size, CDR3 length, CDR3 DNA, CDR3 protein. A D gene is named only where the DNA matches it firmly. The size entry is marked missing in some rows and otherwise reads once, few, many or a size class.

>-|TRBV6-5|TRBJ2-2|few|15
TGTGCCAGCAGAGGGGGTCGGGGGGCCGCCGGGGAGCTGTTTTTT
CASRGGRGAAGELFF
>TRBD2|TRBV7-2|TRBJ2-5|few|15
TGTGCCAGCAGCTTCACTAGCGGGGGGGCAGAGACCCAGTACTTC
CASSFTSGGAETQYF
>-|TRBV7-2|TRBJ1-5|few|17
TGTGCCAGCAGCTTAGCGGGACGGACGGCAAACGATCAGCCCCAGCATTTT
CASSLAGRTANDQPQHF
>-|TRBV28|TRBJ2-5|-|15
TGTGCCAGCAGTCCACCCCCCGGCCACGGCTTTACCCAGTACTTC
CASSPPPGHGFTQYF
>-|TRBV28|TRBJ1-4|many|15
TGTGCCAGCAGTTTATCCCCGGGGGTGGGGGAAAAACTGTTTTTT
CASSLSPGVGEKLFF
>TRBD1|TRBV10-3|TRBJ1-1|many|14
TGTGCCATCAGTGAGGGGAAAGGGGGCAGTGAAGCTTTCTTT
CAISEGKGGSEAFF
>TRBD1|TRBV7-2|TRBJ1-5|few|13
TGTGCCAGCAGCAGACCAGGGGGGCAGCCCCAGCATTTT
CASSRPGGQPQHF
>-|TRBV29-1|TRBJ2-5|-|12
TGCAGCGTTACGGTGGGAGGAGAGACCCAGTACTTC
CSVTVGGETQYF
>TRBD1|TRBV12-3/TRBV12-4|TRBJ2-3|many|15
TGTGCCAGCAGTGGCCGGGACAGGGGTGCAGATACGCAGTATTTT
CASSGRDRGADTQYF
>TRBD1|TRBV6-6|TRBJ1-1|-|18
TGTGCCAGCAGCACCGGGACGGGGACAGGACACCCGGGGGCTGAAGCTTTCTTT
CASSTGTGTGHPGAEAFF
>-|TRBV5-1|TRBJ2-3|-|17
TGCGCCAGCAGCTTCCTCGGGGACCTCATAGGGCGGGATACGCAGTATTTT
CASSFLGDLIGRDTQYF
>TRBD1|TRBV4-2|TRBJ1-6|many|18
TGTGCCAGCAGCCAAGATGGGGGGACAGCGAGCTATAATTCACCCCTCCACTTT
CASSQDGGTASYNSPLHF
>-|TRBV19|TRBJ2-2|-|14
TGTGCCAGTAGGACGCCGGCAGACACCGGGGAGCTGTTTTTT
CASRTPADTGELFF
>TRBD2|TRBV6-2/TRBV6-3|TRBJ2-3|many|16
TGTGCCAGCACTCCCGAGGGACTACCTCGCACAGATACGCAGTATTTT
CASTPEGLPRTDTQYF
>-|TRBV2|TRBJ2-5|many|14
TGTGCCAGCAGTGGTCGACACAACCAAGAGACCCAGTACTTC
CASSGRHNQETQYF
>TRBD1|TRBV5-4|TRBJ2-5|-|17
TGTGCCAGCAGCTTGGCCATCGAGCGGACAGGGGGCTTGCCCCAGTACTTC
CASSLAIERTGGLPQYF
>-|TRBV28|TRBJ1-2|few|14
TGTGCCAGCAGCCCAGGGCCCTCCCAGGCAGGCTACACCTTC
CASSPGPSQAGYTF
>-|TRBV29-1|TRBJ1-1|many|13
TGCAGTGGGGTGAGGGGGAGGGACACTGAAGCTTTCTTT
CSGVRGRDTEAFF
>-|TRBV29-1|TRBJ2-2|many|14
TGCAGCGCTGGCGGACCTACCAACACCGGGGAGCTGTTTTTT
CSAGGPTNTGELFF
>-|TRBV7-2|TRBJ2-1|-|12
TGTGCCAGCAGCCCAAACTTGGGGGAGCAGTTCTTC
CASSPNLGEQFF
>TRBD2|TRBV12-5|TRBJ2-5|many|16
TGTGCTAGTAGCGAGGGACTAGCGGGGGGCCAAGAGACCCAGTACTTC
CASSEGLAGGQETQYF
>-|TRBV9|TRBJ1-6|few|13
TGTGCCAGCAACGAAGGGGGGGGATCACCCCTCCACTTT
CASNEGGGSPLHF
>-|TRBV9|TRBJ1-1|-|15
TGTGCCAGCAGCGTAGTAGGGGACGGAGACACTGAAGCTTTCTTT
CASSVVGDGDTEAFF
>TRBD1|TRBV7-8|TRBJ1-4|many|15
TGTGCCAGCAGCCCCCTGACAGGGGGCGACGAAAAACTGTTTTTT
CASSPLTGGDEKLFF
>-|TRBV6-1|TRBJ2-3|many|17
TGTGCCAGCAGTCCTCCCCGTTCCAGGGGACGCACAGATACGCAGTATTTT
CASSPPRSRGRTDTQYF
>TRBD1|TRBV7-9|TRBJ2-7|few|14
TGTGCCAGCAGCACTAGACAGGGAATCTACGAGCAGTACTTC
CASSTRQGIYEQYF